These T cell receptor beta chains were read from a single sample in a study of response to subunit inactivated influenza vaccine. Via MiXCR, TCRdb re-called the RT-PCR reads, giving one row per CDR3 protein. The table includes 530,000 or so distinct CDR3 sequences, 12% to 15% detected once. The source was PBMCs from blood, collected 11 to 12 days after vaccination. The receptor set was obtained from a man aged 45-65 years who received an inactivated influenza vaccine. Both conserved end residues are part of each CDR3. Each record gives: J gene, clone size, V gene, D gene, CDR3 DNA, CDR3 protein. A D gene is named only where the DNA matches it firmly. A row's size may be missing; if present it is once, few, many or a size class.

TRBJ2-2 few TRBV7-3 - TGTGCCAGCAGCCCAGGCGCTAGTTCCTGGCTCGGGGAGCTGTTTTTT CASSPGASSWLGELFF
TRBJ2-2 - TRBV29-1 TRBD2 TGCAGCGTTGAAGAGACATCTAGCGGGGCGAACACCGGGGAGCTGTTTTTT CSVEETSSGANTGELFF
TRBJ2-1 few TRBV6-2/TRBV6-3 - TGTGCCAGCAGTTACAGGTCAGGCAACGAGCAGTTCTTC CASSYRSGNEQFF
TRBJ2-3 - TRBV20-1 - TGCAGTGCTAAGGGGGGTCGGGACAGCAAGGTGCAAGTAGATACGCAGTATTTT CSAKGGRDSKVQVDTQYF
TRBJ1-4 - TRBV20-1 TRBD1 TGCAGTGCTAGTTTAGGGACAGGGAATGAAAAACTGTTTTTT CSASLGTGNEKLFF
TRBJ2-5 many TRBV7-9 - TGTGCCAGCAGCTTAGCTGGTGAGGCAGTACAAGAGACCCAGTACTTC CASSLAGEAVQETQYF
TRBJ2-2 - TRBV12-3/TRBV12-4 TRBD1 TGTGCCAGCAGTCCTGACAGGGCCACCGGGGAGCTGTTTTTT CASSPDRATGELFF
TRBJ2-1 few TRBV7-3 TRBD2 TGTTCTAGCGGGAGGGCCCCCAATGAGCAGTTCTTC CSSGRAPNEQFF
TRBJ2-2 - TRBV11-1 - TGTGCCAGCAGCTTAGCTATATGGGCAGGTTCGAACACCGGGGAGCTGTTTTTT CASSLAIWAGSNTGELFF
TRBJ2-1 - TRBV6-2/TRBV6-3 - TGTGCCAGCAGTCACACAGGGGCGGGACTCAACAATGAGCAGTTCTTC CASSHTGAGLNNEQFF
TRBJ1-4 - TRBV18 - TGTGCCAGCTCACCAACGACAGAAGATAATGAAAAACTGTTTTTT CASSPTTEDNEKLFF
TRBJ1-1 few TRBV10-3 - TGTGCCATCAGTGAGCCAGACAGGTCAAAAGGAGCTTTCTTT CAISEPDRSKGAFF
TRBJ2-1 many TRBV5-1 TRBD2 TGCGCCAGCAGCAGGACTAGCGGGAGGGTAAATGAGCAGTTCTTC CASSRTSGRVNEQFF
TRBJ2-5 - TRBV18 - TGTGCCAGCTCGGAGGGACAGTCTAAAGAGACCCAGTACTTC CASSEGQSKETQYF
TRBJ2-7 - TRBV10-3 - TGTGCCATCAGATCTGGGGCCTACGAGCAGTACTTC CAIRSGAYEQYF
TRBJ2-5 many TRBV29-1 - TGCAGCGCCGACGGGCGGCAAGAGACCCAGTACTTC CSADGRQETQYF
TRBJ1-1 many TRBV5-1 - TGCGCCAGCAGGCAAGACTCCTACACTGAAGCTTTCTTT CASRQDSYTEAFF
TRBJ1-1 few TRBV15 - TGTGCCACCAGCGCGGGACGGGACACTGAAGCTTTCTTT CATSAGRDTEAFF
TRBJ1-1 few TRBV4-2 - TGTGCCAGCAGCCAGAGACCCGTTCGTGAGGACACTGAAGCTTTCTTT CASSQRPVREDTEAFF
TRBJ1-1 - TRBV10-3 - TGTGCCATCGTAGGGCCAGGAGGCAGCTACAAGGAAGCTTTCTTT CAIVGPGGSYKEAFF